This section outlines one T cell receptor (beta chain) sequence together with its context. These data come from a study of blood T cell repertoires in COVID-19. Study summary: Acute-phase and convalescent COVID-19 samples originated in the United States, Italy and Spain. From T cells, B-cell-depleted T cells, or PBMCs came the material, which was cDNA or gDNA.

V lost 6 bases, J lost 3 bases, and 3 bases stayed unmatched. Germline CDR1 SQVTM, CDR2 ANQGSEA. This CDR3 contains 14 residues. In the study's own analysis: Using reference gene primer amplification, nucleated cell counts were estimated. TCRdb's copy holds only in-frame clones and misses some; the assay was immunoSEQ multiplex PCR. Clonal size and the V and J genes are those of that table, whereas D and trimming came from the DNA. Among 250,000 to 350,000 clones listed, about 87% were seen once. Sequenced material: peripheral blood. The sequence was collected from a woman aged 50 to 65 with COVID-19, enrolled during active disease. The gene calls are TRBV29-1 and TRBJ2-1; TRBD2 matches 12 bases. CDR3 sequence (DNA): TGCAGCGTCGGGACTAGCGGGTACTACAATGAGCAGTTCTTC. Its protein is CSVGTSGYYNEQFF.